The sequence of this T cell receptor beta chain was determined in a study of cytomegalovirus exposure and HLA in healthy donors. Study conclusions and caveats: Confirmation was obtained in vitro that a few CMV-associated chains are specific for CMV antigens. Reports described diagnosis of cytomegalovirus status by the classifier as highly specific and sensitive.

Germline trimming cut 0 bases from V and 2 bases from J; bases unmatched to any gene: 3. The CDR3 contains 15 residues. Germline V CDR1 and CDR2: LNHNV, YYDKDF (reference sequence). PCR used 60 Vbeta primers and 13 Jbeta primers. Produced via immunoSEQ multiplex PCR; TCRdb's table is partial and in-frame only. The sample consists of hundreds of thousands of clones, 78% of them appearing once. On this clone: Its antigen is not known.

The sequence was obtained from a boy aged 5-17 years in good health and CMV-seronegative. This rearrangement joins TRBV15 to TRBJ2-5; TRBD1 aligns across 7 bases. The source material was PBMCs. In DNA, the CDR3 is TGTGCCACCAGCAGAGAGGGGACAGCTCAAGAGACCCAGTACTTC. Protein sequence: CATSREGTAQETQYF.